Shown below are 5 T cell receptor beta chains from a single sample sequenced in a study of blood T cells in healthy people across ages. For the second PCR, which ran for roughly 6 to 12 cycles, a sample-barcoded 5' primer and a J-beta primer mix were used. TCRdb analysed the 5' RACE reads with MiXCR anew, one entry per CDR3 protein. Of around 870,000 distinct CDR3 sequences listed, 29% are singletons. The sample was blood. These receptors were taken from a woman over 75 in good health.

This clonotype was seen many times. The chain combines TRBV20-1 with TRBJ2-5; D gene ambiguous. Per the germline V gene, CDR1 is DFQATT and CDR2 is SNEGSKA (reference sequence). V lost 5 bases, J lost 0 bases, and 4 bases lay in between. The CDR3 has 11 amino acids. Here the CDR3 reads CSAPYQETQYF. The CDR3 DNA follows: TGCAGTGCTCCGTACCAAGAGACCCAGTACTTC.

Written as DNA, the CDR3 is TGTGCCAGCAGCCAAGAATCGGCAGATGAAAAACTGTTTTTT. As protein: CASSQESADEKLFF. This chain joins TRBV4-2 and TRBJ1-4, with D unresolved. The germline CDR1 and CDR2 sequences are LGHNA and YNFKEQ. The CDR3 totals 14 residues. Trimming pared 0 bases from V and 6 bases from J, leaving 8 bases between.

This clonotype occurred many times. This CDR3 reads CASSLGQGRAGDTQYF. For the CDR3, the DNA is TGTGCCAGCAGTTTGGGACAGGGGAGAGCAGGAGATACGCAGTATTTT. The J gene is TRBJ2-3, the V gene TRBV6-5; 10 nucleotides match TRBD1. This CDR3 comprises 16 residues. Germline V CDR1 and CDR2: MNHEY, SVGAGI. V shed 4 bases, J shed 5 bases, and the junction held 9 bases outside the gene matches.

This clonotype was seen many times. V and J are TRBV12-3 or TRBV12-4 and TRBJ2-3; D is ambiguous. Trimming stripped 1 base from V and 3 bases from J, with 11 bases between. The CDR3 consists of 15 residues. The chain's CDR3 is CASSLGIRKTDTQYF. The CDR3, as DNA: TGTGCCAGCAGTTTAGGGATTAGGAAAACAGATACGCAGTATTTT.

V gene TRBV9 combines with J gene TRBJ2-4; TRBD1 might be the D (6 bases). CDR3 size: 15 residues. V lost 3 bases to trimming and J lost 3 bases, with 13 bases between them. Germline CDR1 is SGDLS and CDR2 is YYNGEE. CDR3 sequence reads: CASSEPGQLKNIQYF. As DNA, the CDR3 is TGTGCCAGCAGCGAACCGGGACAACTCAAAAACATTCAGTACTTC.